The 18 T cell receptor beta chains listed next were all sequenced from one sample in a study of metastatic and nonmetastatic thyroid tumors. TCRdb re-called the PCR reads through MiXCR. The data hold tens of thousands of clones, with roughly 13% observed a single time. Patients had received no treatment of any kind before thyroid surgery. The sample comprised blood. The receptors originated from a female donor with papillary thyroid cancer or a benign thyroid nodule (not recorded which). Some clones in this sample may be carry-over from other donors' samples.

This clone was counted ten times or more. The chain uses TRBV20-1 and TRBJ2-7; D tentatively reads TRBD1 or TRBD2 (5 bases each). V lost 3 bases and J 0 bases, leaving 15 bases between the germline ends. Germline CDR1 and CDR2: DFQATT and SNEGSKA (reference sequence). The CDR3 contains 15 residues. CDR3 residues: CSASTSGTTSYEQYF. CDR3 nucleotide sequence: TGCAGTGCTAGTACATCCGGGACCACCTCCTACGAGCAGTACTTC.

Only a few counts were recorded for this clone. V gene TRBV6-2 or TRBV6-3 combines with J gene TRBJ2-7; TRBD1 is a possible D gene (5 bases). The germline gives CDR1 MNHEY, CDR2 SVGEGT. V was clipped by 2 bases and J by 7 bases, with 9 bases between them. This CDR3 contains 12 residues. DNA of the CDR3: TGTGCCAGCAGTTACGGGGCCGGTGAGCAGTACTTC. Protein: CASSYGAGEQYF.

This clone was observed at least ten times. One end of the junction does not line up with germline, which may come from a read error. The sample carries other DNA sequences with the same CDR3. CDR3 in amino acids: CASSSVQNIQYF. The CDR3 DNA reads TGTGCCAGCAGTTCGGTCCAAAACATTCAGTACTTT. This chain uses TRBV28 with TRBJ2-4; D remains ambiguous. Per germline, CDR1 MDHEN and CDR2 SYDVKM. This CDR3 comprises 12 residues. The entire variable domain, with the rest obtained from reference TRBV28 and TRBJ2-4, is as follows: DVKVTQSSRYLVKRTGEKVFLECVQDMDHENMFWYRQDPGLGLRLIYFSYDVKMKEKGDIPEGYSVSREKKERFSLILESASTNQTSMYLCASSSVQNIQYFGAGTRLSVL.

This clone was seen a few times. Since a much larger clone is just one base distant, this may be a read error. Within the sample, other DNA sequences also encode this same CDR3. This CDR3 reads CSVEGAGGFGTEAFF. The CDR3 DNA reads TGCAGCGTCGAAGGGGCAGGGGGATTCGGCACTGAAGCTTTCTTT. The chain couples TRBV29-1 to TRBJ1-1; 7 bases are a match to TRBD1. Germline values: CDR1 SQVTM, CDR2 ANQGSEA. The CDR3 runs 15 residues.

The sample holds many counts of this clone. V is TRBV19 and J is TRBJ2-1, with TRBD2 matching over 10 bases. There are 16 residues in the CDR3. From germline, CDR1 is LNHDA and CDR2 SQIVND (reference sequence). The trim removed 2 bases at V and 7 bases at J, leaving 8 bases unmatched. The DNA of the CDR3 is TGTGCCAGTAGTATATGGGCTAGCGGGAGTGTGAATGAGCAGTTCTTC. It encodes CASSIWASGSVNEQFF.

This clone was recorded many times. The V call is TRBV7-9, the J call TRBJ2-2; D possibly corresponds to TRBD1 (5 bases). Germline V gives CDR1 SEHNR, CDR2 FQNEAQ (reference sequence). The CDR3 covers 14 residues. Between the trimmed V and J ends, which lost 3 bases and 6 bases, there was a span of 11 bases. The CDR3 bases are TGTGCCAGCAGCTTCCGGACACGCTCCGGGGAGCTGTTTTTT. Protein sequence: CASSFRTRSGELFF.

This clone was counted ten times or more. The chain joins TRBV20-1 to TRBJ2-5; 7 bases are a match to TRBD2. V lost 6 bases and J lost 0; bases outside the gene matches: 7. The CDR3 has 14 amino acids. Germline CDR1 and CDR2: DFQATT and SNEGSKA (reference sequence). The CDR3 sequence: CSATPRENQETQYF. The CDR3 region has the DNA TGCAGTGCCACGCCGCGGGAGAACCAAGAGACCCAGTACTTC.

This clone has ten or more counts. This chain uses TRBV7-2 with TRBJ1-2; the match to TRBD1 covers 7 bases. Germline V gene data show CDR1 as SGHTA and CDR2 as FQGNSA. This CDR3 region has 14 residues. With 5 bases clipped from V and 5 bases from J, the junction kept 8 bases outside the gene matches. CDR3 DNA sequence: TGTGCCAGCAGCCCCAGGGGGGGCTGGTATGGCTACACCTTC. Its protein is CASSPRGGWYGYTF.

This clone was picked up a small number of times. This rearrangement joins TRBV5-4 to TRBJ2-3; possible D gene TRBD1, 6 bases. The germline V and J ends were trimmed by 0 bases and 6 bases, with 14 bases remaining between them. The CDR3 is 15 residues long. The germline gives CDR1 SGHNT, CDR2 YYREEE (reference sequence). In nucleotides, the CDR3 is TGTGCCAGCAGCTTGGAGGCCAGGGGAAGGGATACGCAGTATTTT. This translates into CASSLEARGRDTQYF.

This clone has more than one count but fewer than ten. The chain employs TRBV6-5 and TRBJ2-7, with 7 bases identical to TRBD1. This CDR3 contains 14 residues. Germline V gene sequence: CDR1 MNHEY, CDR2 SVGAGI. V gave up 4 bases and J gave up 13 bases; unmatched junction bases: 16. CDR3 sequence (DNA): TGTGCCAGCAGTTCGACAGGGAGCTCCTACGATCATTACTTC. Its protein is CASSSTGSSYDHYF.

This clone came up many times. This chain connects TRBV5-1 to TRBJ1-1; 8 bases match TRBD1. The V gene's germline CDR1 is SGHRS and CDR2 YFSETQ. V lost 0 bases and J lost 6; bases outside the gene matches: 4. The CDR3 consists of 14 residues. The chain's CDR3 is CASSLGQGRAEAFF. CDR3 bases: TGCGCCAGCAGCTTGGGACAGGGGAGGGCTGAAGCTTTCTTT.

This clone was observed many times. This CDR3 is CASSLEGQGVYGYTF. CDR3 DNA sequence: TGCGCCAGCAGCTTGGAAGGGCAGGGAGTCTATGGCTACACCTTC. The gene calls are TRBV5-1 and TRBJ1-2; D is possibly TRBD1 (5 bases). Germline CDR1 SGHRS, CDR2 YFSETQ. The CDR3 runs to 15 residues. Trimming took 0 bases from V and 4 from J, leaving 13 bases between them.

This clone was recorded many times. The chain has TRBV6-2 or TRBV6-3 and TRBJ1-6; TRBD1 aligns across 9 bases. V was pared by 4 bases and J by 0 bases, with 10 bases of the junction left unmatched. The CDR3 has 19 amino acids. CDR1 and CDR2 (germline): MNHEY, SVGEGT. CDR3 in DNA: TGTGCCAGCAGTTCCGCCGGGACAGGGATAGGCTCCTATAATTCACCCCTCCACTTT. Protein sequence: CASSSAGTGIGSYNSPLHF.

This clone was found many times. V is TRBV5-1 and J is TRBJ2-3; no clear D gene. Deletions cut 4 bases from V and 2 bases from J, with 5 bases between. The germline CDR1 and CDR2 sequences are SGHRS and YFSETQ. This CDR3 contains 12 residues. Here the CDR3 reads CASSHFTDTQYF. CDR3 bases: TGCGCCAGCAGCCACTTCACAGATACGCAGTATTTT. Variable domain in full (rest from reference TRBV5-1 and TRBJ2-3): KAGVTQTPRYLIKTRGQQVTLSCSPISGHRSVSWYQQTPGQGLQFLFEYFSETQRNKGNFPGRFSGRQFSNSRSEMNVSTLELGDSALYLCASSHFTDTQYFGPGTRLTVL.

This clone was seen ten or more times. V and J are TRBV28 and TRBJ2-5; perhaps D is TRBD1 or TRBD2 (5 bases each). V was trimmed by 3 bases and J by 5 bases, leaving 7 bases between them. The length of the CDR3 is 12 residues. CDR1 is MDHEN and CDR2 is SYDVKM in the germline V gene. The CDR3, as DNA: TGTGCCAGCAGTTTCAGGGACGAGACCCAGTACTTC. Translated: CASSFRDETQYF.

V gene TRBV7-9 combines with J gene TRBJ1-2, with 7 positions matching TRBD1. The CDR3 loop spans 13 amino acids. Germline assignment: CDR1 SEHNR and CDR2 FQNEAQ (reference sequence). The ends lost 5 bases at V and 3 bases at J; junction bases unmatched: 3. In nucleotides, the CDR3 is TGTGCCAGCAGCGAAACAGGGGACTATGGCTACACCTTC. It codes for CASSETGDYGYTF.

This clone was picked up a small number of times. The chain employs TRBV2 and TRBJ2-7, with 8 positions matching TRBD1. Per the germline V gene, CDR1 is SNHLY and CDR2 is FYNNEI. The J segment lost 4 bases and the V segment lost 7 bases, leaving 9 bases of the junction unmatched. This CDR3 contains 14 residues. CDR3 sequence (DNA): TGTGCCAGCAAGTTCGATGACAGGGGTTACGAGCAGTACTTC. It is translated as CASKFDDRGYEQYF.

With respect to this clone: The junction does not match germline at one end; this may be a read error. The chain joins TRBV5-1 to TRBJ2-2; D might be TRBD1 (6 bases). This CDR3 has 14 residues. From germline, CDR1 is SGHRS and CDR2 YFSETQ. CDR3 nucleotide sequence: TGCGCCAGCAGCATTCGGACAGACACCGGGGATCTGTTCTTT. Protein sequence: CASSIRTDTGDLFF.